The rows below give T cell receptor beta chains drawn from one sample of a study of blood T cell repertoires in COVID-19. Assay: immunoSEQ multiplex PCR; the TCRdb copy retains only in-frame clones and omits some. This sample has about 300,000 clones, with roughly 91% found just once. The sequencing input was peripheral blood. These receptors were obtained from a woman in her twenties or thirties with COVID-19, enrolled during active disease. The CDR3 runs from the conserved cysteine through the conserved F or W. Fields, in order: CDR3 length, D gene, clone size, J gene, V gene, CDR3 protein, CDR3 DNA. The D gene is left open where the match is weak. Only some rows state a clone size, as once, few, many or a class for expanded clones.

14,-,-,TRBJ2-1,TRBV7-2,CASSLAGGRYEQFF,TGTGCCAGCAGCTTAGCGGGGGGGCGGTATGAGCAGTTCTTC
17,TRBD2,-,TRBJ2-3,TRBV24-1,CATSETSGGAMTDTQYF,TGTGCCACCAGTGAAACTAGCGGGGGAGCGATGACAGATACGCAGTATTTT
15,TRBD2,-,TRBJ2-1,TRBV28,CASSQTSGGANEQFF,TGTGCCAGCAGTCAGACTAGCGGGGGGGCCAATGAGCAGTTCTTC
16,TRBD1,-,TRBJ2-1,TRBV12-5,CASGLTGQGAYNEQFF,TGTGCTAGTGGTTTGACCGGACAGGGGGCCTACAATGAGCAGTTCTTC
14,TRBD1,few,TRBJ2-2,TRBV19,CACDRGWNTGELFF,TGTGCCTGTGACAGGGGATGGAACACCGGGGAGCTGTTTTTT
15,-,-,TRBJ2-2,TRBV6-5,CASSPRTGTPGELFF,TGTGCCAGCAGTCCCAGGACGGGAACGCCCGGGGAGCTGTTTTTT
12,-,-,TRBJ1-5,TRBV7-2,CASSQIGQPQHF,TGTGCCAGCAGCCAGATTGGTCAGCCCCAGCATTTT
15,-,-,TRBJ2-2,TRBV18,CASSPGGVRTGELFF,TGTGCCAGCTCACCAGGCGGGGTGAGGACCGGGGAGCTGTTTTTT
16,-,once,TRBJ1-3,TRBV28,CASSLLVLTGGNTIYF,TGTGCCAGCAGTTTATTGGTACTTACGGGGGGAAACACCATATATTTT
13,-,once,TRBJ2-1,TRBV6-5,CASSLGRANEQFF,TGTGCCAGCAGTTTGGGCAGGGCCAATGAGCAGTTCTTC
13,-,-,TRBJ1-6,TRBV5-4,CASTGGPGSPLHF,TGTGCCAGCACGGGGGGGCCCGGTTCACCCCTCCACTTT
11,-,-,TRBJ2-5,TRBV7-2,CASSRQETQYF,TGTGCCAGCAGCCGCCAAGAGACCCAGTACTTC
15,TRBD1,-,TRBJ1-2,TRBV19,CASSKGQDHVDGYTF,TGTGCCAGTAGTAAAGGACAGGACCACGTTGATGGCTACACCTTC
14,-,-,TRBJ1-4,TRBV6-2/TRBV6-3,CASSSTSTNEKLFF,TGTGCCAGCAGTTCGACTTCAACTAATGAAAAACTGTTTTTT
14,TRBD1,-,TRBJ2-1,TRBV6-5,CASSAGQDPNEQFF,TGTGCCAGCAGCGCGGGACAGGACCCGAATGAGCAGTTCTTC
14,-,-,TRBJ1-2,TRBV18,CASSPRGVNYGYTF,TGTGCCAGCTCACCACGGGGGGTCAATTATGGCTACACCTTC
15,-,-,TRBJ1-4,TRBV5-1,CASSLEEGMDEKLFF,TGCGCCAGCAGCTTGGAGGAGGGGATGGATGAAAAACTGTTTTTT
15,TRBD2,-,TRBJ2-1,TRBV5-6,CASRRSGASYNEQFF,TGTGCCAGCAGACGTAGCGGGGCTTCCTACAATGAGCAGTTCTTC
16,TRBD1,many,TRBJ1-3,TRBV7-9,CASSFETGVSGNTIYF,TGTGCCAGCAGCTTCGAGACAGGGGTCTCTGGAAACACCATATATTTT
13,-,-,TRBJ2-3,TRBV2,CASLGTSTDTQYF,TGTGCCAGCCTGGGGACTAGCACAGATACGCAGTATTTT
15,TRBD1,-,TRBJ1-3,TRBV5-4,CASSQDRAAGNTIYF,TGTGCCAGCAGCCAGGACAGGGCGGCTGGAAACACCATATATTTT
14,-,-,TRBJ1-1,TRBV6-4,CASTYGGANTEAFF,TGTGCCAGCACCTACGGGGGGGCGAACACTGAAGCTTTCTTT
19,-,-,TRBJ1-3,TRBV6-7,CASTLLGGPPRLSGNTIYF,TGTGCCAGCACCCTATTGGGGGGGCCACCGCGATTATCTGGAAACACCATATATTTT
14,-,-,TRBJ2-2,TRBV9,CASSVLQGSGELFF,TGTGCCAGCAGCGTGTTACAGGGAAGCGGGGAGCTGTTTTTT
13,-,-,TRBJ1-4,TRBV3-1/TRBV3-2,CASRPGVGEKLFF,TGTGCCAGCAGACCGGGGGTTGGGGAAAAACTGTTTTTT
12,-,-,TRBJ1-2,TRBV11-3,CASSLDRAGYTF,TGTGCCAGCAGCTTAGATCGAGCCGGCTACACCTTC
13,-,-,TRBJ2-5,TRBV4-2,CASSRRDQETQYF,TGTGCCAGCAGCCGACGGGACCAAGAGACCCAGTACTTC
13,TRBD2,-,TRBJ2-1,TRBV30,CAWERGAHNEQFF,TGTGCCTGGGAGCGGGGGGCCCACAATGAGCAGTTCTTC
16,-,-,TRBJ1-3,TRBV4-2,CASSQGQRDSGNTIYF,TGTGCCAGCAGCCAAGGGCAGCGGGACTCTGGAAACACCATATATTTT
13,TRBD1,-,TRBJ2-5,TRBV7-9,CATSGQGGETQYF,TGTGCCACCTCAGGACAGGGGGGGGAGACCCAGTACTTC
13,-,-,TRBJ1-1,TRBV19,CASISRVGTEAFF,TGTGCCAGTATTAGCAGGGTAGGGACTGAAGCTTTCTTT
14,-,-,TRBJ1-3,TRBV1,CTVQLGASGNTIYF,TGCACCGTCCAGCTGGGGGCCTCTGGAAACACCATATATTTT
14,-,-,TRBJ1-1,TRBV19,CASTALLLTAEAFF,TGTGCCAGTACAGCACTACTTCTGACAGCCGAAGCTTTCTTT
13,-,-,TRBJ2-5,TRBV7-2,CASSLGGGETQYF,TGTGCCAGCAGCTTAGGAGGGGGAGAGACCCAGTACTTC
15,-,-,TRBJ1-6,TRBV27,CASSYRNSYNSPLHF,TGTGCCAGCAGTTACAGAAACTCCTATAATTCACCCCTCCACTTT
16,-,-,TRBJ1-3,TRBV19,CASSISGGVSGNTIYF,TGTGCCAGTAGTATAAGTGGAGGCGTCTCTGGAAACACCATATATTTT
12,-,-,TRBJ2-3,TRBV12-3/TRBV12-4,CGVREGTDTQYF,TGTGGCGTCAGGGAAGGGACAGATACGCAGTATTTT